Following are 8 T cell receptor beta chains from one sample sequenced in a study of STAT3 mutations in large granular lymphocyte leukemia. Their antigens remain unidentified. Study-level findings and limits: Every T-cell large granular lymphocyte leukemia patient had at least one immunodominant TCR beta clonotype.

Clones were read by immunoSEQ multiplex PCR, and TCRdb kept only the in-frame ones, dropping some. The table lists more than 1,500 clones, roughly 28% of them singletons. Material for sequencing was peripheral blood mononuclear cells. The receptors stem from a male patient aged 45-60 years with T-cell large granular lymphocyte leukemia. Some clones in this sample may be carry-over from other donors' samples.

By share of the sample, this clone is medium-sized. The gene calls are TRBV7-9 and TRBJ1-2; D is undetermined. From germline, CDR1 is SEHNR and CDR2 FQNEAQ (reference sequence). The V gene lost 5 bases and the J gene lost 4 bases, with 11 bases spanning the gap. This CDR3 spans 13 amino acids. CDR3 DNA: TGTGCCAGCAGCCAGGCGGGGAGCTATGGCTACACCTTC. Its translation: CASSQAGSYGYTF.

In its sample, this clone ranks as medium-sized (0.01 to 0.1%). The V call is TRBV28, the J call TRBJ2-7, with D possibly being TRBD1 (6 bases). Germline loops: CDR1 MDHEN, CDR2 SYDVKM. Between the trimmed V and J ends, which lost 6 bases and 2 bases, there was a span of 11 bases. The CDR3 contains 13 residues. Here the CDR3 reads CASSQRGTYEQYF. DNA for the CDR3: TGTGCCAGCAGCCAAAGGGGGACCTACGAGCAGTACTTC.

The chain has TRBV7-9 and TRBJ2-7; 7 bases are shared with TRBD2. Looked up from germline, CDR1 is SEHNR and CDR2 is FQNEAQ (reference sequence). V shed 3 bases and J 3 bases; nucleotides not matched to a gene: 5. The CDR3 loop spans 14 amino acids. This CDR3 is CASSFAGAGYEQYF. The CDR3 DNA follows: TGTGCCAGCAGCTTTGCGGGAGCAGGCTACGAGCAGTACTTC.

This rearrangement joins TRBV18 to TRBJ2-5; D gene ambiguous. The ends were cut back, 1 base at V and 3 bases at J, with 3 bases in the middle. The CDR3 length is 12 residues. The germline V gene has CDR1 KGHSH and CDR2 LQKENI. The DNA for the CDR3 is TGTGCCAGCTCACCACGTGAAGAGACCCAGTACTTC. This gives the protein CASSPREETQYF.

The table lists this clone with a few counts. The gene calls are TRBV15 and TRBJ2-1; D not certain. This CDR3 has 14 residues. CDR1 is LNHNV and CDR2 is YYDKDF in the germline V gene (reference sequence). Trimming took off 5 bases at V and 5 bases at J, with 13 bases between the two ends. The CDR3 DNA follows: TGTGCCACCAGCGCCCGGTGGGGTAACAATGAGCAGTTCTTC. Protein product: CATSARWGNNEQFF.

The chain is built from TRBV5-1 and TRBJ2-7, with TRBD1 as a possible D gene (6 bases). This CDR3 region has 14 residues. V was shortened by 4 bases and J by 0 bases, with 11 bases between the two germline ends. CDR1 and CDR2 (germline): SGHRS, YFSETQ. CDR3 DNA sequence: TGCGCCAGCAGCCGGACAGTCATCTCCTACGAGCAGTACTTC. It translates to CASSRTVISYEQYF.

In this sample, this clone turned up a few times. This rearrangement joins TRBV15 to TRBJ1-5, with 8 bases lining up with TRBD1. The CDR3 has 15 amino acids. CDR1 and CDR2 (germline): LNHNV, YYDKDF (reference sequence). V shed 5 bases and J 6 bases; nucleotides not matched to a gene: 9. CDR3: CATSDSTGEGQPQHF. The DNA for the CDR3 is TGTGCCACCAGCGACTCGACAGGGGAAGGTCAGCCCCAGCATTTT.

V gene TRBV7-2 combines with J gene TRBJ2-3, with TRBD2 matching over 11 bases. Germline CDR1 reads SGHTA; CDR2 reads FQGNSA. The V gene end was trimmed by 7 bases and the J gene end by 3 bases; junction bases not matched to a gene: 3. This CDR3 has 14 residues. The CDR3 protein is CASKIAGGTDTQYF. CDR3 DNA: TGTGCCAGCAAGATAGCGGGAGGGACAGATACGCAGTATTTT.